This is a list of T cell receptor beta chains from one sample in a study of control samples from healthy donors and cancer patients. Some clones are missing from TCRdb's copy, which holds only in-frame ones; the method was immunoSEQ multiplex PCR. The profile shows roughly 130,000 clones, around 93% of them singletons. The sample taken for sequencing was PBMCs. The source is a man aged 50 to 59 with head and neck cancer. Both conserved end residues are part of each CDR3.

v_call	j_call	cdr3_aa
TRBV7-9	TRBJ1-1	CASSLAGQGAFF
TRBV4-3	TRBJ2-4	CASSQEYTPQGLAKNIQYF
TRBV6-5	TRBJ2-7	CASTRGGAAYEQYF
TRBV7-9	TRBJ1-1	CASSLGSGQGAFF
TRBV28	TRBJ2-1	CASSLLGNEQFF
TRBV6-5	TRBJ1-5	CASSRDRGGNQPQHF
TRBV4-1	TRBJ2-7	CASSTPGQGMYEQYF
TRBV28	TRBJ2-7	CASSFEVRDPGHEQYF
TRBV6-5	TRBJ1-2	CASSRRSYGYTF
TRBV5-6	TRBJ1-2	CASSPRGRDGHGYTF
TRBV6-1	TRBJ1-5	CASSERGGQPQHF
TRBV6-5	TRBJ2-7	CASSYGDSFSQGQYF
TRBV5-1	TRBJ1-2	CASSLPGQPQDGYTF
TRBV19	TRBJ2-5	CASSIGTVFQETQYF